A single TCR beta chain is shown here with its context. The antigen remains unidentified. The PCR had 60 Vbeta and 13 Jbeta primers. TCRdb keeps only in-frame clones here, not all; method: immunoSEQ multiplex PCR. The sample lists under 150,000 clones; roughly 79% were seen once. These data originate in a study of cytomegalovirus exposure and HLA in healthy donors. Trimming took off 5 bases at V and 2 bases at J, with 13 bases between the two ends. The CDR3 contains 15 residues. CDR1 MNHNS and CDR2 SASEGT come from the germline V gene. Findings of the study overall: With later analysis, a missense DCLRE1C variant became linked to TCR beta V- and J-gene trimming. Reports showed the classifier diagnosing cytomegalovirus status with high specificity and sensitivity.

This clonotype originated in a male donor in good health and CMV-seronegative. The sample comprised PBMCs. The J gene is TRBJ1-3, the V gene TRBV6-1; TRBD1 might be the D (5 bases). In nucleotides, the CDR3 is TGTGCCAGCAGTCCTTGGGGGGGACCTGGAAACACCATATATTTT. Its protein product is CASSPWGGPGNTIYF.